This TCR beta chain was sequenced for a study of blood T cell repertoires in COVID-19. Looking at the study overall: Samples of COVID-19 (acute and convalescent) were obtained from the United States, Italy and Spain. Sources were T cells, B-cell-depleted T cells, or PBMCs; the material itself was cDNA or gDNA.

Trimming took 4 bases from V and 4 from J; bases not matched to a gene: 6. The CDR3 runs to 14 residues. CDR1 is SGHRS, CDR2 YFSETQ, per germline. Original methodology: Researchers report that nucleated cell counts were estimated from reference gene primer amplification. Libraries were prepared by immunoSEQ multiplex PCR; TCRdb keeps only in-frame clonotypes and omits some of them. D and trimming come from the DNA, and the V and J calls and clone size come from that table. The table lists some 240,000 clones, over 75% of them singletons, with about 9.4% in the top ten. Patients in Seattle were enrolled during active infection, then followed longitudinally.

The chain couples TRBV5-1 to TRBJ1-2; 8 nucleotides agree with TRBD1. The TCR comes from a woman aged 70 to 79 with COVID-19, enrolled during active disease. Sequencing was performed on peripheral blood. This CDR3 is CASSVTGQGYGYTF. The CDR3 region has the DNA TGCGCCAGCAGCGTCACCGGACAGGGCTATGGCTACACCTTC.